Shown below are 31 T cell receptor beta chains from a single sample sequenced in a study of T-cell reconstitution after alpha-beta-depleted transplantation in children. Preparation of the TCRbeta library used unique molecular identifiers. MiXCR, run by TCRdb on the PCR reads, gives a single entry per CDR3 protein. Here the sample spans roughly 490,000 distinct CDR3 sequences, over 10% being singletons. This specimen was PBMCs, mostly from graft donor cells, taken 180 days after TCRalphabeta/CD19-depleted stem cell transplant. All receptors derive from a female patient aged 2-15 years who had a stem cell transplant for aplastic anemia, so the T cells may come from the graft donor.

This clonotype was detected only a few times. This chain connects TRBV24-1 to TRBJ1-2, with a weak D call TRBD1 (5 bases). V gave up 4 bases and J gave up 5 bases, with 13 bases separating them. CDR3 length equals 14 residues. From germline, CDR1 is KGHDR and CDR2 SFDVKD. Written as DNA, the CDR3 is TGTGCCACCAGTGAATCGGGACCGCTATATGGCTACACCTTC. It yields the protein CATSESGPLYGYTF.

The chain carries TRBV5-1 and TRBJ2-2; D is perhaps TRBD1 (6 bases). The CDR3 spans 13 residues. Trimming cost V 4 bases and J 7 bases, with 11 bases left between them. CDR1 and CDR2 (germline): SGHRS, YFSETQ. The CDR3 is CASSPTGNGELFF. In DNA form, the CDR3 reads TGCGCCAGCAGCCCTACAGGGAACGGGGAGCTGTTTTTT.

In its sample, this clonotype was seen a few times. The CDR3 reads CASSATLRGPYEQYV. CDR3 coding DNA: TGTGCCAGCAGCGCGACCCTCCGGGGACCCTACGAGCAGTACGTC. The V and J genes are TRBV5-6 and TRBJ2-7; the D gene could be TRBD1 or TRBD2 (5 bases each). The germline CDR1 and CDR2 sequences are SGHDT and YYEEEE. The ends were cut back, 4 bases at V and 2 bases at J, with 16 bases in the middle. The CDR3 has 15 amino acids.

This clonotype was seen ten or more times. The V gene is TRBV6-5, the J gene TRBJ2-3; the match to TRBD1 covers 8 bases. In germline, CDR1 is MNHEY, CDR2 SVGAGI. This CDR3 contains 15 residues. Unmatched junction bases numbered 6, after V lost 1 base and J lost 6 bases. CDR3 sequence (DNA): TGTGCCAGCAGTTACTACGGACAGGGAGCGGATACGCAGTATTTT. It codes for CASSYYGQGADTQYF.

The rearrangement joins TRBV12-5 to TRBJ2-2; TRBD2 matches 9 bases. The V and J ends lost 4 bases and 2 bases, in that order; junction bases with no gene match: 5. Per germline, CDR1 LGHNT and CDR2 FRNRAP. The CDR3 spans 16 residues. The CDR3 nucleotides are TGTGCTAGTGGTTCGTCAGCGGGAGGCAACACCGGGGAGCTGTTTTTT. Translating gives CASGSSAGGNTGELFF.

The chain carries TRBV7-8 and TRBJ2-7, with 11 bases that match TRBD1. The V segment lost 4 bases and the J segment 4 bases; nucleotides outside the gene matches: 6. This CDR3 contains 15 residues. The germline V gene has CDR1 SGHVS and CDR2 FQNEAQ. CDR3 sequence: CASSYAGQGGYEQYV. The DNA for the CDR3 is TGTGCCAGCAGCTACGCGGGACAGGGGGGGTACGAGCAGTACGTC.

This clonotype turned up a few times. The CDR3 DNA reads as TGTGCCTGGAGTGTACGACAGGGTAAGGCTTTCTTT. Amino acid sequence: CAWSVRQGKAFF. J is TRBJ1-1 and V is TRBV30; 7 bases align to TRBD1. Germline loops: CDR1 GTSNPN, CDR2 SVGIG (reference sequence). The CDR3 runs to 12 residues. V was clipped by 0 bases and J by 11 bases; unmatched bases: 6.

This clonotype has a handful of counts. The CDR3 protein is CASSSLAGGPPDTQYF. The DNA for the CDR3 is TGTGCCAGCAGTTCTCTAGCGGGAGGGCCCCCAGATACGCAGTATTTT. This chain uses TRBV6-5 with TRBJ2-3, with 12 positions matching TRBD2. Germline values: CDR1 MNHEY, CDR2 SVGAGI. The CDR3 loop spans 16 amino acids. Unmatched junction bases numbered 6, after V lost 4 bases and J lost 4 bases.

This clonotype was found a few times. The chain carries TRBV28 and TRBJ1-2, with D perhaps TRBD1 (6 bases). In germline, CDR1 is MDHEN, CDR2 SYDVKM. V was pared by 6 bases and J by 5 bases, with 16 bases between. This CDR3 is built from 14 residues. The DNA of the CDR3 is TGTGCCAGCAGAACACGGGGACAAAAATATGGCTACACCTTC. This encodes CASRTRGQKYGYTF.

This clonotype occurred many times. V and J are TRBV20-1 and TRBJ1-5; 9 nucleotides agree with TRBD1. V was clipped by 7 bases and J by 7 bases; unmatched bases: 8. Germline CDR1 is DFQATT and CDR2 is SNEGSKA (reference sequence). This CDR3 is 13 amino acids long. CDR3 nucleotide sequence: TGCAGTGTAAAACAGGGGGCTTGGCAGCCCCAGCATTTT. It specifies CSVKQGAWQPQHF.

The table lists this clonotype with a few counts. The V and J genes are TRBV5-1 and TRBJ2-7; D unclear. The CDR3 contains 16 residues. The germline V gene has CDR1 SGHRS and CDR2 YFSETQ. Deletions cut 1 base from V and 2 bases from J, with 16 bases between. The CDR3: CASSLMYTEPTYEQYF. The CDR3 DNA is TGCGCCAGCAGCTTGATGTATACAGAACCGACCTACGAGCAGTACTTC.

This clonotype was detected only once. The chain is built from TRBV20-1 and TRBJ2-3, with 7 bases that match TRBD2. This CDR3 contains 16 residues. The V and J ends lost 3 bases and 0 bases, in that order; junction bases with no gene match: 9. CDR1 is DFQATT and CDR2 is SNEGSKA in the germline V gene (reference sequence). Written as DNA, the CDR3 is TGCAGTGCTAGGAGGCGGGAGCTCACTAGCACAGATACGCAGTATTTT. Encoded protein: CSARRRELTSTDTQYF.

This clonotype was seen repeatedly, ten times or more. The chain joins TRBV12-3 or TRBV12-4 to TRBJ1-1; 10 positions match TRBD1. The J segment lost 6 bases and the V segment lost 2 bases, leaving 3 bases of the junction unmatched. The CDR3 has 14 residues. This chain's CDR3 is CASSLWDRGSEAFF. The CDR3 DNA reads as TGTGCCAGCAGTTTATGGGACAGGGGATCTGAAGCTTTCTTT.

This clonotype was counted a few times. CDR3 protein: CASSTGTEKKSNYGYTF. DNA for the CDR3: TGTGCCAGCAGCACTGGGACGGAGAAAAAATCTAACTATGGCTACACCTTC. The chain joins TRBV21-1 to TRBJ1-2; TRBD1 is the table's D call, not checked against the DNA. TRBV21-1 is deemed a pseudogene. CDR3 length: 17 residues.

The CDR3 protein is CASSFRPGGGEQYF. DNA of the CDR3: TGTGCCAGCAGTTTCCGTCCAGGCGGGGGGGAGCAGTACTTC. The genes are TRBV12-3 or TRBV12-4 and TRBJ2-7; 8 nucleotides match TRBD2. The CDR3 has 14 residues. V lost 3 bases to trimming and J lost 7 bases; unmatched junction nucleotides: 8.

The chain has TRBV4-3 and TRBJ1-6; 8 bases match TRBD1. The CDR3 totals 17 residues. The germline CDR1 and CDR2 sequences are LGHNA and YSLEER. The V and J ends lost 4 bases and 9 bases, in that order; junction bases with no gene match: 14. The DNA of the CDR3 is TGCGCCAGCAGCCCATATGGTACACCCAGGGGGCGTTCACCCCTCCACTTT. Amino acids: CASSPYGTPRGRSPLHF.

This clonotype was found many times. The chain recombines TRBV5-1 with TRBJ2-1; D might be TRBD2 (6 bases). The CDR3 is 15 residues long. Germline V gene lookup returns CDR1 SGHRS and CDR2 YFSETQ. The ends were cut back, 0 bases at V and 1 base at J, with 8 bases in the middle. The CDR3 loop reads CASSLGGMSYNEQFF. The CDR3 DNA sequence: TGCGCCAGCAGCTTGGGCGGGATGTCCTACAATGAGCAGTTCTTC.

The genes are TRBV7-3 and TRBJ2-3, with a weak D call TRBD2 (6 bases). V lost 5 bases and J lost 6, with 21 bases in between. This CDR3 is built from 16 residues. Germline V gene sequence: CDR1 SGHTA, CDR2 FQGTGA. The DNA for the CDR3 is TGTGCCAGCAGCCGACGTGGACCACCGGCGGGGGATACGCAGTATTTT. The encoded protein is CASSRRGPPAGDTQYF.

The chain joins TRBV11-2 to TRBJ2-2; maybe TRBD2 (5 bases). The V and J ends lost 7 bases and 0 bases respectively, with 21 bases between them. Germline values: CDR1 SGHAT, CDR2 FQNNGV. This CDR3 spans 18 amino acids. This chain's CDR3 is CASKFEGVLRPNTGELFF. CDR3 nucleotide sequence: TGTGCCAGCAAATTTGAGGGTGTTTTGAGGCCGAACACCGGGGAGCTGTTTTTT.

This clonotype has more than one count but fewer than ten. V and J are TRBV7-9 and TRBJ1-2; no clear D gene. This CDR3 is built from 14 residues. CDR1 is SEHNR, CDR2 FQNEAQ, per germline (reference sequence). Trimming took off 1 base at V and 5 bases at J, with 11 bases between the two ends. CDR3: CASSLVSSFYGYTF. In nucleotides, the CDR3 is TGTGCCAGCAGCTTAGTGTCCAGCTTTTATGGCTACACCTTC. Looking up the rest from reference TRBV7-9 and TRBJ1-2 gives the full variable domain: DTGVSQNPRHKITKRGQNVTFRCDPISEHNRLYWYRQTLGQGPEFLTYFQNEAQLEKSRLLSDRFSAERPKGSFSTLEIQRTEQGDSAMYLCASSLVSSFYGYTFGSGTRLTVV.

This clonotype has a count of ten or more. This chain connects TRBV20-1 to TRBJ2-4; 12 bases agree with TRBD1. Germline trimming cut 0 bases from V and 0 bases from J; bases unmatched to any gene: 9. The CDR3 runs to 19 residues. CDR1 DFQATT and CDR2 SNEGSKA come from the germline V gene (reference sequence). CDR3 residues: CSARDFGTGGDLAKNIQYF. The CDR3 DNA follows: TGCAGTGCTAGAGACTTCGGGACAGGGGGCGATTTAGCCAAAAACATTCAGTACTTC.

This clonotype was observed many times. This sequence joins TRBV5-1 and TRBJ1-4; 9 bases match TRBD1. J gave up 8 bases and V 3 bases, and 5 bases lay outside the gene matches. CDR1 SGHRS and CDR2 YFSETQ come from the germline V gene. The CDR3 totals 14 residues. CDR3 bases: TGCGCCAGCAGCTCGGACAGGGGAGAAGAAAAACTGTTTTTT. Protein product: CASSSDRGEEKLFF.

The V call is TRBV28, the J call TRBJ1-4; a weak D match, TRBD1 (5 bases). Trimming removed 6 bases at V and 5 bases at J, with 7 bases between. This CDR3 has 12 amino acids. CDR1 is MDHEN and CDR2 is SYDVKM in the germline V gene. CDR3 nucleotide sequence: TGTGCCAGCAGCGGGGCAAATGAAAAACTGTTTTTT. Translated, it gives CASSGANEKLFF.

This clonotype has only a few counts. The chain couples TRBV29-1 to TRBJ1-2; D is perhaps TRBD1 (5 bases). This CDR3 is built from 18 residues. Germline CDR1 SQVTM, CDR2 ANQGSEA. Trimming cost V 0 bases and J 4 bases, with 24 bases left between them. The CDR3 is CSVEDFWGPSLWVYGYTF. The DNA of the CDR3 is TGCAGCGTTGAAGATTTTTGGGGCCCGTCTCTATGGGTCTATGGCTACACCTTC.

This clonotype has just a few counts. The V call is TRBV7-2, the J call TRBJ2-1, with a weak D call TRBD2 (5 bases). Per the germline V gene, CDR1 is SGHTA and CDR2 is FQGNSA. The CDR3 length is 13 residues. Trimming shortened V by 0 bases and J by 9 bases, and 9 bases separated the two germline ends. This CDR3 is CASSLANGIEQFF. CDR3 DNA sequence: TGTGCCAGCAGCTTAGCGAACGGGATTGAGCAGTTCTTC.

This clonotype was detected many times. V and J are TRBV2 and TRBJ2-7; tentatively, D is TRBD1 or TRBD2 (6 bases each). Germline V CDR1 and CDR2: SNHLY, FYNNEI. This CDR3 contains 12 residues. Trimming shortened V by 6 bases and J by 4 bases, and 10 bases separated the two germline ends. CDR3 bases: TGTGCCAGCAGACAGGGAGGATACGAGCAGTACTTC. Translation gives CASRQGGYEQYF.

This chain joins TRBV20-1 and TRBJ2-2, with 9 bases matching TRBD1. Looked up from germline, CDR1 is DFQATT and CDR2 is SNEGSKA (reference sequence). Trimming cost V 3 bases and J 6 bases; bases outside gene matches: 5. The CDR3 has 14 amino acids. Here the CDR3 DNA reads TGCAGTGCTAGCACCGGGACAGGGCCCGGGGAGCTGTTTTTT. This codes for CSASTGTGPGELFF.

The chain joins TRBV6-1 to TRBJ1-4, with a possible D match to TRBD1 (5 bases). The CDR3 spans 14 residues. Germline lookup yields CDR1 MNHNS and CDR2 SASEGT. V dropped 7 bases and J dropped 8 bases, with 17 bases sitting between them. CDR3 in DNA: TGTGCCAGCACATCTTCGGGGGTCAGAGAAAAACTGTTTTTT. As protein: CASTSSGVREKLFF.

This chain connects TRBV9 to TRBJ2-3; 13 bases are shared with TRBD2. Germline V gene sequence: CDR1 SGDLS, CDR2 YYNGEE. J was trimmed by 4 bases and V by 3 bases; bases with no gene match: 5. CDR3 length: 16 residues. The CDR3 protein is CASSGGLAGDPDTQYF. For the CDR3, the DNA is TGTGCCAGCAGCGGAGGACTAGCGGGAGACCCAGATACGCAGTATTTT.

This clonotype came up many times. The chain employs TRBV20-1 and TRBJ1-5, with TRBD1 matching over 7 bases. This CDR3 contains 15 residues. Trimming took 2 bases from V and 4 from J; bases not matched to a gene: 8. Germline V gives CDR1 DFQATT, CDR2 SNEGSKA (reference sequence). The CDR3 loop is CSARPTGQINQPQHF. DNA for the CDR3: TGCAGTGCTAGACCTACGGGACAGATAAATCAGCCCCAGCATTTT.

This clonotype was detected a few times. The rearrangement uses TRBV7-6 and TRBJ2-3; possibly TRBD1 for D (6 bases). CDR1 and CDR2 from the germline V gene are SGHVS and FNYEAQ. The CDR3 is made up of 16 amino acids. Trimming stripped 2 bases from V and 1 base from J, with 13 bases between. The CDR3 region has the DNA TGTGCCAGCAGCTTAACGACAGGTTTTCGCACAGATACGCAGTATTTT. The encoded protein is CASSLTTGFRTDTQYF.